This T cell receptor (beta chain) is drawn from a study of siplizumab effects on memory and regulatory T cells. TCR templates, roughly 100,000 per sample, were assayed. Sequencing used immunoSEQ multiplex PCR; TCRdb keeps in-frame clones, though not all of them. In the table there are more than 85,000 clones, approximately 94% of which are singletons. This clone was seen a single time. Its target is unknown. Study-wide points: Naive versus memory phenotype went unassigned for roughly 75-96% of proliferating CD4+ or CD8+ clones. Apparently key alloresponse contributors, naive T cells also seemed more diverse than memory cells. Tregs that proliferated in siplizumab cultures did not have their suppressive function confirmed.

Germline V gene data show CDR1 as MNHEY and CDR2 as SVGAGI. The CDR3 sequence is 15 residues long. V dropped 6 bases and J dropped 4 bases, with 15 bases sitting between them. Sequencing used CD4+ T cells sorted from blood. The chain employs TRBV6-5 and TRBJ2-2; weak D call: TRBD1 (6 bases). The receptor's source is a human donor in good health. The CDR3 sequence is CASSYLTGITGELFF. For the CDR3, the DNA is TGTGCCAGCAGCTACCTCACAGGGATCACCGGGGAGCTGTTTTTT.